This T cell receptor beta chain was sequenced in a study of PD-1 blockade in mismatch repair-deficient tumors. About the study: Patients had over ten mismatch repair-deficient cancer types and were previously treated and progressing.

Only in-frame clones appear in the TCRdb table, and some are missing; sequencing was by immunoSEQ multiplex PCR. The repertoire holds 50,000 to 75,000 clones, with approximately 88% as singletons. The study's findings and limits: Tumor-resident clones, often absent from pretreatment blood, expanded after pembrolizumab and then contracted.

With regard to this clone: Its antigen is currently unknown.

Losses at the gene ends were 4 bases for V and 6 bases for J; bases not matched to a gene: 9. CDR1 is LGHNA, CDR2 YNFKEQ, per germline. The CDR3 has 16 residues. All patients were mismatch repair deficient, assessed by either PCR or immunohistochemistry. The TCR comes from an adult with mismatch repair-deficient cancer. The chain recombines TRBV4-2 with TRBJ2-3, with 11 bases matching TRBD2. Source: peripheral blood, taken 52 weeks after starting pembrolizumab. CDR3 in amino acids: CASSRTSGGMADTQYF. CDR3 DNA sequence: TGTGCCAGCAGCCGAACTAGCGGGGGAATGGCGGATACGCAGTATTTT.